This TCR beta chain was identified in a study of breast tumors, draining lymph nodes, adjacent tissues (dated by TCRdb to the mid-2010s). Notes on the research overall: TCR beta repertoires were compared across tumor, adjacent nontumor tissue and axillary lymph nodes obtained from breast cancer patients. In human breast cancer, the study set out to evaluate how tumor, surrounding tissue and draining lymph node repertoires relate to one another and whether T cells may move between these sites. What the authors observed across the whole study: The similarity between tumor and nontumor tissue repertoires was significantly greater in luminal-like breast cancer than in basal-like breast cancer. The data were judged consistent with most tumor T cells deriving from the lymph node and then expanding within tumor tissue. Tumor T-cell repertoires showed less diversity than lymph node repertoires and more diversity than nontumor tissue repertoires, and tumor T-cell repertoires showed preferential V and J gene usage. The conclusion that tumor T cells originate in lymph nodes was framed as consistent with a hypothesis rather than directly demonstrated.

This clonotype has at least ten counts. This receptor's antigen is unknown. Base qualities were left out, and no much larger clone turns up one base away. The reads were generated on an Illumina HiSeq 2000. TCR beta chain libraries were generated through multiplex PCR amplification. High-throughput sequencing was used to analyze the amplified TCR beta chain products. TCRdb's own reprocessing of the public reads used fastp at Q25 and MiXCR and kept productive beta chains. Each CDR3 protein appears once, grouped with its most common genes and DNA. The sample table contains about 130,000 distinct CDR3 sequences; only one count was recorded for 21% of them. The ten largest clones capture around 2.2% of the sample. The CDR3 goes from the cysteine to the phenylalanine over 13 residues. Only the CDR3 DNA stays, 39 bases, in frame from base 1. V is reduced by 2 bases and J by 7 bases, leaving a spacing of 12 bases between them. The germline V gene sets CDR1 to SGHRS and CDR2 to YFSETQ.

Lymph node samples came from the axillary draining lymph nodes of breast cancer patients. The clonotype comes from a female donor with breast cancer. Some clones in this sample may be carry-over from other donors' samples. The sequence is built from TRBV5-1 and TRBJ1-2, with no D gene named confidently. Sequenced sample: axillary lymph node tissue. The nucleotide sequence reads TGCGCCAGCAGCTTTCGGCCTGAGGGTGGCTACACCTTC. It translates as CASSFRPEGGYTF.